The clone carrying this T cell receptor beta chain was picked up a small number of times. As yet, its antigen is unknown. Germline CDR1 reads MDHEN; CDR2 reads SYDVKM. The CDR3 runs to 16 residues. Trimming stripped 4 bases from V and 3 bases from J, with 18 bases between. The whole isolated RNA underwent reverse transcription, so sequencing captured expressed TCRB transcripts. TCRdb keeps only in-frame clones here, not all; method: immunoSEQ multiplex PCR. Among 150,000 to 190,000 clones listed, approximately 10% were seen once. The data are from a study of beta chain features in type 1 diabetes. Study conclusions and caveats: Patients' naive, central memory and Treg TCRB repertoires seemed closer to one another than those of healthy donors. Cells carrying high TCR expression could end up over-represented when cDNA is sequenced. Shortening that was moderate but significant affected the TCRB CDR3s of Type 1 diabetes patients in all four CD4+ subsets.

The sequence derives from a man between 25 and 39 years old with type 1 diabetes. This rearrangement joins TRBV28 to TRBJ1-2; TRBD1 is a possible D gene (6 bases). The sequenced material came from central memory CD4+ T cells from blood. The CDR3 spells CASSSVGGQGHYGYTF. In DNA, the CDR3 is TGTGCCAGCAGTTCCGTGGGGGGGCAGGGCCACTATGGCTACACCTTC.